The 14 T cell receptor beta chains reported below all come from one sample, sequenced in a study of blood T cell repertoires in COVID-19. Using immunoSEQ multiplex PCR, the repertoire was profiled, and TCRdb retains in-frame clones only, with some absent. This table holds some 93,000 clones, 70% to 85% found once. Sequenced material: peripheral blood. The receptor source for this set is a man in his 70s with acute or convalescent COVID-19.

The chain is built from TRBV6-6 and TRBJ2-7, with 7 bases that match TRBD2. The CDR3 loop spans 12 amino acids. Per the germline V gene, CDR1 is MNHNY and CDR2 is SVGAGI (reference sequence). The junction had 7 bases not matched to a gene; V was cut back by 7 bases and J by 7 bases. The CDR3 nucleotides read TGTGCCAGCAAGCGGGAAGGGTTTGAGCAGTACTTC. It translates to CASKREGFEQYF.

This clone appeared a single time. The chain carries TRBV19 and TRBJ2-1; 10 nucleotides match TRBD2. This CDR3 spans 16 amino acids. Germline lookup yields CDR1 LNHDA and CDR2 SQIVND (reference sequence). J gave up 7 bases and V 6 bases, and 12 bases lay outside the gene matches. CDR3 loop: CASSPTLAGGTNEQFF. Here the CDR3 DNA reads TGTGCCAGTAGCCCCACATTAGCGGGGGGAACGAATGAGCAGTTCTTC.

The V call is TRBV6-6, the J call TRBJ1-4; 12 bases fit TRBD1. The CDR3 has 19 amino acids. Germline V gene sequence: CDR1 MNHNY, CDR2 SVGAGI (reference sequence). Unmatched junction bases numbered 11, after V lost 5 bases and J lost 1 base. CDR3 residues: CASSPSLGTGGVTNEKLFF. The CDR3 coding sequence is TGTGCCAGCAGTCCATCGCTTGGGACAGGGGGCGTAACTAATGAAAAACTGTTTTTT.

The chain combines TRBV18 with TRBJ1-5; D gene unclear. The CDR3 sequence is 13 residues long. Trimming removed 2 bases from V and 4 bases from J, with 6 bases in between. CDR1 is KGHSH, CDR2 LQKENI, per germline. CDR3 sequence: CASSPGENQPQHF. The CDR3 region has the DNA TGTGCCAGCTCACCAGGAGAAAATCAGCCCCAGCATTTT.

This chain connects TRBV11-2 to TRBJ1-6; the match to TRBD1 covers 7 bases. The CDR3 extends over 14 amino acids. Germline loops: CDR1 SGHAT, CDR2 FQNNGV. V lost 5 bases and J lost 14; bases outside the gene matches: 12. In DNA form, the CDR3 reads TGTGCCAGCAGCCCCCGACAGGGTTTTCTCGCCCTCCACTTT. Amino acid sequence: CASSPRQGFLALHF.

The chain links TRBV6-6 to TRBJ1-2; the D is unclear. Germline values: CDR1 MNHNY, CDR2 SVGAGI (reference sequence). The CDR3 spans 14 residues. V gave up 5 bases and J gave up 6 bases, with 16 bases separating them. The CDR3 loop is CASSRRGTPDGYTF. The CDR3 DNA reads TGTGCCAGCAGTCGTCGAGGAACCCCAGATGGCTACACCTTC.

The CDR3, as DNA: TGTGCCTGGAGTTGGGCTTCTGGAAACACCATATATTTT. It is translated as CAWSWASGNTIYF. This chain connects TRBV30 to TRBJ1-3; no reliable D call. Germline CDR1 is GTSNPN and CDR2 is SVGIG (reference sequence). Between the trimmed V and J ends, which lost 2 bases and 1 base, there was a span of 6 bases. The CDR3 totals 13 residues.

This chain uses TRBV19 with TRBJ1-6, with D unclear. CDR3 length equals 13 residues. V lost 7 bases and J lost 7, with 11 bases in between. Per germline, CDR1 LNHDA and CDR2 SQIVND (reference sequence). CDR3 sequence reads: CASKWPGNSPLHF. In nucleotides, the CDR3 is TGTGCCAGTAAGTGGCCGGGGAATTCACCCCTCCACTTT.

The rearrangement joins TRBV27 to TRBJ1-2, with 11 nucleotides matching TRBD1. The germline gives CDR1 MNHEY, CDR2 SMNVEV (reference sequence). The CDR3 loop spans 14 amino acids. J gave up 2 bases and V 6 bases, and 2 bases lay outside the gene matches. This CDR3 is CASRGTGGNYGYTF. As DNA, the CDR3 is TGTGCCAGCAGGGGGACAGGGGGGAACTATGGCTACACCTTC.

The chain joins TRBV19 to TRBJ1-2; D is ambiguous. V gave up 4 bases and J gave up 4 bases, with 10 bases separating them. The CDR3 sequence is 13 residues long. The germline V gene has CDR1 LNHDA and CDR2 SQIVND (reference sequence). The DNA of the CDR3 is TGTGCCAGTAGTACCTCGACACTCTATGGCTACACCTTC. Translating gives CASSTSTLYGYTF.

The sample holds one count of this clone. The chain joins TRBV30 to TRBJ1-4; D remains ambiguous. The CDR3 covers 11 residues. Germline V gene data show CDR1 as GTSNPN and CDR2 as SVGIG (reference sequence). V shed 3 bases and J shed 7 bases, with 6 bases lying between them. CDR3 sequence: CAWSVGEKLFF. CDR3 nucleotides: TGTGCCTGGAGCGTCGGTGAAAAACTGTTTTTT.

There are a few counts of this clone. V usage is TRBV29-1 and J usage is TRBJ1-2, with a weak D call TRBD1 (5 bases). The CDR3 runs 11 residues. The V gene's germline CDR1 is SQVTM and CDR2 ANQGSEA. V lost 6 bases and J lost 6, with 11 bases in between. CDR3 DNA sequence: TGCAGCGTCCAGGGCAAGGATGGCTACACCTTC. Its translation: CSVQGKDGYTF.

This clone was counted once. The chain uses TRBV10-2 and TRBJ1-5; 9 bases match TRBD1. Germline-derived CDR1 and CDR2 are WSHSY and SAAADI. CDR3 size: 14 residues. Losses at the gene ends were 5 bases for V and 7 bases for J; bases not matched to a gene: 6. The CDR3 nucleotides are TGCGCCAGCAGTAACAGGGGGCGAGCCCAGCCCCAGCATTTT. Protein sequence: CASSNRGRAQPQHF.

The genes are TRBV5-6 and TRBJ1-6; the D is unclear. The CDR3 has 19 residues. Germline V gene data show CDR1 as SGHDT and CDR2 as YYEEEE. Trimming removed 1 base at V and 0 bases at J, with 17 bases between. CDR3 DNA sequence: TGTGCCAGCAGCTTGTTAGGAGGGTCTAGGAGCTCCTATAATTCACCCCTCCACTTT. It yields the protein CASSLLGGSRSSYNSPLHF. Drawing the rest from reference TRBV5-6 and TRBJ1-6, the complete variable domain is DAGVTQSPTHLIKTRGQQVTLRCSPKSGHDTVSWYQQALGQGPQFIFQYYEEEERQRGNFPDRFSGHQFPNYSSELNVNALLLGDSALYLCASSLLGGSRSSYNSPLHFGNGTRLTVT.